One and the same sample provided the 8 T cell receptor beta chains below, sequenced in a study of blood T cell repertoires in COVID-19. Clones were sequenced by immunoSEQ multiplex PCR, and TCRdb holds only the in-frame ones, with some missing. The repertoire consists of about 100,000 clones, with approximately 90% occurring once and the leading ten covering under 6.5%. The sequenced material came from peripheral blood. The receptors were gathered from a woman aged 45 to 65 with COVID-19, enrolled during active disease.

The chain has TRBV27 and TRBJ2-2, with 12 bases fitting TRBD2. Losses at the gene ends were 6 bases for V and 3 bases for J; bases not matched to a gene: 2. The V gene's germline CDR1 is MNHEY and CDR2 SMNVEV (reference sequence). The CDR3 has 15 amino acids. CDR3 loop: CASSRLAGDTGELFF. In DNA, the CDR3 is TGTGCCAGCAGCCGACTAGCGGGGGACACCGGGGAGCTGTTTTTT.

V usage is TRBV11-2 and J usage is TRBJ2-1; D unclear. Looked up from germline, CDR1 is SGHAT and CDR2 is FQNNGV. The CDR3 runs 13 residues. V dropped 6 bases and J dropped 8 bases, with 14 bases sitting between them. The chain's CDR3 is CASSNDGDDEQFF. The CDR3 DNA sequence: TGTGCCAGCAGTAACGACGGAGACGATGAGCAGTTCTTC.

The gene calls are TRBV7-2 and TRBJ2-2; 9 bases align to TRBD2. This CDR3 region has 16 residues. Germline-derived CDR1 and CDR2 are SGHTA and FQGNSA. Trimming took 5 bases from V and 3 from J; bases not matched to a gene: 7. CDR3 sequence: CASSPLSGGYTGELFF. The DNA of the CDR3 is TGTGCCAGCAGCCCTCTTAGCGGGGGTTACACCGGGGAGCTGTTTTTT.

This chain uses TRBV2 with TRBJ1-5, with TRBD1 matching 9 bases. This CDR3 is 18 amino acids long. J gave up 0 bases and V 8 bases, and 14 bases lay outside the gene matches. The germline gives CDR1 SNHLY, CDR2 FYNNEI. The CDR3 sequence: CASAVIQGAGFSNQPQHF. The CDR3 DNA sequence: TGTGCCAGCGCGGTAATACAGGGGGCCGGTTTTAGCAATCAGCCCCAGCATTTT.

The V call is TRBV4-2, the J call TRBJ2-3, with 10 bases lining up with TRBD2. This CDR3 comprises 16 residues. Germline values: CDR1 LGHNA, CDR2 YNFKEQ. With 0 bases clipped from V and 4 bases from J, the junction kept 4 bases outside the gene matches. The CDR3 loop reads CASSQESGGGADTQYF. The DNA for the CDR3 is TGTGCCAGCAGCCAAGAAAGCGGGGGGGGCGCAGATACGCAGTATTTT.

This clone came up once. The chain carries TRBV4-2 and TRBJ1-1; D is possibly TRBD1 (6 bases). The CDR3 totals 16 residues. V shed 5 bases and J shed 4 bases, with 20 bases lying between them. CDR1 and CDR2 (germline): LGHNA, YNFKEQ. The CDR3 DNA is TGTGCCAGCAGCGAGGGAGCGGGACACCAAGGCACTGAAGCTTTCTTT. Amino acid sequence: CASSEGAGHQGTEAFF.

The chain is built from TRBV21-1 and TRBJ2-3; the table's D call of TRBD2 was not tested on the DNA. TRBV21-1 is termed a pseudogene. The CDR3 length is 16 residues. The CDR3 region has the DNA TGTGCCAGCAAAGGGACTAGCGGGGGCCGCACAGATACGCAGTATTTT. Residues: CASKGTSGGRTDTQYF.

J is TRBJ2-4 and V is TRBV7-2; TRBD2 agrees at 7 bases. The V and J ends lost 0 bases and 0 bases, in that order; junction bases with no gene match: 5. The CDR3 is 17 residues long. CDR1 and CDR2 (germline): SGHTA, FQGNSA. Here the CDR3 reads CASSLASGGVAKNIQYF. The CDR3 DNA is TGTGCCAGCAGCTTAGCGTCGGGGGGAGTAGCCAAAAACATTCAGTACTTC.